These 31 T cell receptor beta chains were all obtained from the same sample, sequenced in a study of OX40 agonist ivuxolimab in advanced cancers. The data were produced by immunoSEQ multiplex PCR, yet TCRdb's version contains in-frame clones alone and is incomplete. The sample holds 50,000 to 65,000 clones; approximately 90% are singletons and the top ten take around 9.3%. Sequenced material: CD4+ or CD8+ T cells sorted from blood, taken in a trial of the OX40 agonist ivuxolimab. The origin of the receptors is an adult with an advanced solid tumor such as melanoma, head and neck, liver or kidney cancer.

This chain uses TRBV19 with TRBJ2-7; tentative D call: TRBD1 (5 bases). The CDR3 runs to 15 residues. V gave up 6 bases and J gave up 3 bases, with 18 bases separating them. Germline values: CDR1 LNHDA, CDR2 SQIVND (reference sequence). As DNA, the CDR3 is TGTGCCAGTAGCCCCTACAGTACAGGCATCTACGAGCAGTACTTC. It encodes CASSPYSTGIYEQYF. The full variable domain, in which reference TRBV19 and TRBJ2-7 provide the parts outside the CDR3, is DGGITQSPKYLFRKEGQNVTLSCEQNLNHDAMYWYRQDPGQGLRLIYYSQIVNDFQKGDIAEGYSVSREKKESFPLTVTSAQKNPTAFYLCASSPYSTGIYEQYFGPGTRLTVT.

V is TRBV5-6 and J is TRBJ1-5, with TRBD1 matching 8 bases. V was pared by 4 bases and J by 7 bases, with 4 bases of the junction left unmatched. The CDR3 spans 13 residues. CDR1 SGHDT and CDR2 YYEEEE come from the germline V gene. As DNA, the CDR3 is TGTGCCAGCAGCCTCGGACAGGGACAGCCCCAGCATTTT. Translated, it gives CASSLGQGQPQHF.

V is TRBV19 and J is TRBJ1-1; D gene unclear. Between the trimmed V and J ends, which lost 4 bases and 8 bases, there was a span of 26 bases. The CDR3 has 17 residues. Germline V lookup: CDR1 LNHDA, CDR2 SQIVND (reference sequence). The CDR3 is CASSTEILLDRPPEAFF. In DNA form, the CDR3 reads TGTGCCAGTAGTACCGAAATCCTCCTAGACCGTCCCCCGGAAGCTTTCTTT.

The V gene is TRBV7-2, the J gene TRBJ2-2; the D gene is possibly TRBD1 (6 bases). Trimming removed 2 bases at V and 1 base at J, with 14 bases between. Germline V gene sequence: CDR1 SGHTA, CDR2 FQGNSA. The CDR3 extends over 17 amino acids. This CDR3 reads CASSLSRQAKNTGELFF. The CDR3 nucleotides are TGTGCCAGCAGCTTAAGTCGACAGGCGAAGAACACCGGGGAGCTGTTTTTT.

This chain joins TRBV9 and TRBJ1-4; D is unresolved. Germline assignment: CDR1 SGDLS and CDR2 YYNGEE. The CDR3 consists of 15 residues. Trimming took off 5 bases at V and 0 bases at J, with 11 bases between the two ends. This CDR3 is CASSSARATNEKLFF. The CDR3 nucleotides are TGTGCCAGCAGTTCTGCCAGAGCAACTAATGAAAAACTGTTTTTT.

V is TRBV7-2 and J is TRBJ1-6, with D tentatively TRBD1 (5 bases). The germline V and J ends were trimmed by 4 bases and 0 bases, with 10 bases remaining between them. Per the germline V gene, CDR1 is SGHTA and CDR2 is FQGNSA. The CDR3 has 16 residues. CDR3 DNA: TGTGCCAGCAGCTGGGGGAGCGGCTCCTATAATTCACCCCTCCACTTT. This gives the protein CASSWGSGSYNSPLHF.

The chain links TRBV6-1 to TRBJ2-2, with 10 bases aligning to TRBD1. The CDR3 has 15 residues. Germline assignment: CDR1 MNHNS and CDR2 SASEGT. The V segment lost 4 bases and the J segment 4 bases; nucleotides outside the gene matches: 3. The CDR3 DNA reads as TGTGCCAGCAGTGGGACAGGGGGAATCACCGGGGAGCTGTTTTTT. This encodes CASSGTGGITGELFF.

This rearrangement joins TRBV4-1 to TRBJ1-2; 8 bases line up with TRBD1. V trimming: 3 bases; J trimming: 4 bases; junction bases outside the gene matches: 7. CDR3 length: 15 amino acids. Germline loops: CDR1 MGHRA, CDR2 YSYEKL. CDR3 bases: TGCGCCAGCAGCCAGACTACAGGGGGGATCTATGGCTACACCTTC. Translated, it gives CASSQTTGGIYGYTF.

V gene TRBV12-5 combines with J gene TRBJ2-1, with D tentatively TRBD2 (5 bases). CDR1 is LGHNT and CDR2 is FRNRAP in the germline V gene. The V gene lost 0 bases and the J gene lost 10 bases, with 13 bases spanning the gap. This CDR3 spans 14 amino acids. The CDR3 is CASGLVEGVTEQFF. The DNA for the CDR3 is TGTGCTAGTGGTTTGGTAGAGGGTGTGACCGAGCAGTTCTTC.

The genes are TRBV4-3 and TRBJ2-1; D remains unclear. CDR3 length: 13 amino acids. Germline V lookup: CDR1 LGHNA, CDR2 YSLEER. The V gene lost 0 bases and the J gene lost 3 bases, with 3 bases spanning the gap. The CDR3 DNA is TGCGCCAGCAGCCAAGAGGGCTACAATGAGCAGTTCTTC. Translated, it gives CASSQEGYNEQFF.

The chain recombines TRBV13 with TRBJ2-5; D ambiguous. Trimming shortened V by 2 bases and J by 2 bases, and 9 bases separated the two germline ends. In germline, CDR1 is PRHDT, CDR2 FYEKMQ (reference sequence). This CDR3 spans 14 amino acids. The CDR3 DNA follows: TGTGCCAGCAGCTTATTTGGCATTCAAGAGACCCAGTACTTC. Protein product: CASSLFGIQETQYF.

The chain uses TRBV5-4 and TRBJ2-2; D remains unclear. From germline, CDR1 is SGHNT and CDR2 YYREEE (reference sequence). The V and J ends lost 2 bases and 1 base respectively, with 9 bases between them. The CDR3 loop spans 15 amino acids. The CDR3 spells CASSFGWGNTGELFF. As DNA, the CDR3 is TGTGCCAGCAGCTTCGGTTGGGGGAACACCGGGGAGCTGTTTTTT.

This rearrangement joins TRBV7-9 to TRBJ1-6; 8 bases agree with TRBD1. This CDR3 has 15 amino acids. The ends lost 5 bases at V and 10 bases at J; junction bases unmatched: 10. From germline, CDR1 is SEHNR and CDR2 FQNEAQ (reference sequence). The CDR3: CASSHFRGQESPLHF. In DNA, the CDR3 is TGTGCCAGCAGCCATTTCAGGGGGCAGGAATCACCCCTCCACTTT.

The chain is built from TRBV12-5 and TRBJ2-1; D not resolved. In germline, CDR1 is LGHNT, CDR2 FRNRAP. CDR3 length equals 12 residues. Between the trimmed V and J ends, which lost 5 bases and 3 bases, there was a span of 5 bases. The CDR3 DNA reads TGTGCTAGTGGTGGATACTACAATGAGCAGTTCTTC. Its translation: CASGGYYNEQFF.

This chain connects TRBV7-6 to TRBJ2-1; no firm D call. This CDR3 spans 13 amino acids. Trimming took 1 base from V and 9 from J, leaving 10 bases between them. Germline CDR1 is SGHVS and CDR2 is FNYEAQ. The CDR3 loop reads CASSLGLLTEQFF. The CDR3 DNA reads as TGTGCCAGCAGCTTAGGGCTTCTCACTGAGCAGTTCTTC.

The V call is TRBV5-6, the J call TRBJ2-7; D remains unclear. The CDR3 covers 14 residues. Germline V gene lookup returns CDR1 SGHDT and CDR2 YYEEEE. V was trimmed by 3 bases and J by 0 bases, leaving 10 bases between them. The CDR3 loop reads CASSWVTDSYEQYF. CDR3 DNA sequence: TGTGCCAGCAGCTGGGTGACGGACTCCTACGAGCAGTACTTC.

This chain links TRBV28 with TRBJ2-5; TRBD2 agrees at 9 bases. The germline V gene encodes CDR1 MDHEN and CDR2 SYDVKM. J gave up 5 bases and V 3 bases, and 4 bases lay outside the gene matches. The CDR3 is made up of 14 amino acids. The CDR3 sequence is CASSFRSGRETQYF. The CDR3 bases are TGTGCCAGCAGTTTCCGGAGCGGGAGGGAGACCCAGTACTTC.

The chain uses TRBV29-1 and TRBJ2-1; no firm D call. Trimming left V 3 bases short and J 0 bases short, with 6 bases between. The germline V gene has CDR1 SQVTM and CDR2 ANQGSEA. CDR3 length: 13 amino acids. The CDR3 loop is CSVEIRSYNEQFF. The CDR3 nucleotides are TGCAGCGTTGAGATTCGCTCCTACAATGAGCAGTTCTTC.

The rearrangement links TRBV30 to TRBJ2-1, with a weak D call TRBD2 (5 bases). This CDR3 spans 13 amino acids. Trimming stripped 7 bases from V and 0 bases from J, with 10 bases between. Germline CDR1 and CDR2: GTSNPN and SVGIG (reference sequence). The CDR3 region has the DNA TGTGCCTTGGCGGGTAGCTCCTACAATGAGCAGTTCTTC. Translated: CALAGSSYNEQFF.

The chain combines TRBV5-1 with TRBJ2-7; 7 bases are a match to TRBD1. The CDR3 consists of 13 residues. Germline CDR1 SGHRS, CDR2 YFSETQ. V was pared by 4 bases and J by 6 bases, with 7 bases of the junction left unmatched. The CDR3 reads CASSRGGASEQYF. As DNA, the CDR3 is TGCGCCAGCAGCCGAGGGGGCGCGTCCGAGCAGTACTTC.

This clone was seen just once. An end of the junction does not agree with germline; a read error may underlie this. The gene calls are TRBV4-3 and TRBJ1-3; no clear D gene. Germline assignment: CDR1 LGHNA and CDR2 YSLEER. The CDR3 length is 13 residues. The CDR3 DNA reads TGCGCCAGCAGCCAAGATTCTGGAGACACCATATATTTT. Translation gives CASSQDSGDTIYF.

This rearrangement joins TRBV6-1 to TRBJ2-5; TRBD2 agrees at 11 bases. Germline CDR1 MNHNS, CDR2 SASEGT. The CDR3 loop spans 15 amino acids. After removal of 6 bases from V and 5 bases from J, the junction contained 8 bases not matched to a gene. In DNA, the CDR3 is TGTGCCAGCAGGCCTCTAGCGGGAGGATTGGAGACCCAGTACTTC. As protein: CASRPLAGGLETQYF.

The CDR3 coding sequence is TGTGCCAGCAGCGTATCTTCGGACAATTACAATGAGCAGTTCTTC. Its translation is CASSVSSDNYNEQFF. The V and J genes are TRBV9 and TRBJ2-1; possibly TRBD1 for D (5 bases). CDR1 is SGDLS, CDR2 YYNGEE, per germline. The ends were cut back, 1 base at V and 4 bases at J, with 12 bases in the middle. This CDR3 spans 15 amino acids.

The J gene is TRBJ1-2, the V gene TRBV11-2; D may be TRBD1 (5 bases). Trimming pared 1 base from V and 0 bases from J, leaving 9 bases between. Per germline, CDR1 SGHAT and CDR2 FQNNGV. This CDR3 contains 15 residues. The CDR3 loop is CASSLGPTANYGYTF. In nucleotides, the CDR3 is TGTGCCAGCAGCTTAGGCCCGACAGCTAACTATGGCTACACCTTC.

The rearrangement joins TRBV4-1 to TRBJ2-7, with 9 bases fitting TRBD1. Germline values: CDR1 MGHRA, CDR2 YSYEKL. Trimming at V came to 5 bases and at J to 3 bases, leaving 5 bases not matched to a gene. The CDR3 is 14 amino acids. For the CDR3, the DNA is TGCGCCAGCAGCGAAGGACAGGGGCTCTACGAGCAGTACTTC. Its protein product is CASSEGQGLYEQYF.

This clone was seen once. The chain has TRBV28 and TRBJ2-5, with 7 bases that match TRBD2. Germline V lookup: CDR1 MDHEN, CDR2 SYDVKM. CDR3 length: 14 residues. V lost 6 bases, J lost 5 bases, and 9 bases stayed unmatched. The CDR3 here is CASSRIGDYETQYF. For the CDR3, the DNA is TGTGCCAGCAGCCGTATTGGGGACTACGAGACCCAGTACTTC.

J is TRBJ2-1 and V is TRBV9; D tentatively reads TRBD1 or TRBD2 (6 bases each). Trimming pared 3 bases from V and 1 base from J, leaving 17 bases between. The CDR3 runs 17 residues. CDR1 and CDR2 from the germline V gene are SGDLS and YYNGEE. CDR3 bases: TGTGCCAGCAGCGCTGGCGGGACAAGCGGGTCCTACAATGAGCAGTTCTTC. This encodes CASSAGGTSGSYNEQFF.

V is TRBV27 and J is TRBJ2-7; 7 bases fit TRBD2. The CDR3 loop spans 13 amino acids. CDR1 is MNHEY, CDR2 SMNVEV, per germline (reference sequence). J gave up 6 bases and V 1 base, and 3 bases lay outside the gene matches. CDR3 residues: CASSLWGGSEQYF. The DNA for the CDR3 is TGTGCCAGCAGTTTATGGGGGGGTAGCGAGCAGTACTTC.

The CDR3 sequence: CASNVLGTENEKLFF. CDR3 in DNA: TGTGCCAGCAATGTGTTGGGGACAGAGAATGAAAAACTGTTTTTT. The rearrangement joins TRBV2 to TRBJ1-4; 7 bases match TRBD1. The CDR3 runs 15 residues. Trimming removed 7 bases from V and 5 bases from J; junction bases left unmatched: 10. Germline lookup yields CDR1 SNHLY and CDR2 FYNNEI.

The chain links TRBV6-5 to TRBJ1-2; D gene unclear. CDR1 MNHEY and CDR2 SVGAGI come from the germline V gene. The CDR3 has 14 amino acids. V shed 4 bases and J shed 2 bases, with 11 bases lying between them. CDR3: CASSFTTENYGYTF. The CDR3 DNA sequence: TGTGCCAGCAGTTTCACGACGGAAAACTATGGCTACACCTTC.

The chain combines TRBV6-6 with TRBJ1-1; no reliable D call. Germline assignment: CDR1 MNHNY and CDR2 SVGAGI (reference sequence). This CDR3 spans 11 amino acids. V lost 5 bases and J lost 1, with 2 bases in between. For the CDR3, the DNA is TGTGCCAGCAGTACGAACACTGAAGCTTTCTTT. Its protein is CASSTNTEAFF.